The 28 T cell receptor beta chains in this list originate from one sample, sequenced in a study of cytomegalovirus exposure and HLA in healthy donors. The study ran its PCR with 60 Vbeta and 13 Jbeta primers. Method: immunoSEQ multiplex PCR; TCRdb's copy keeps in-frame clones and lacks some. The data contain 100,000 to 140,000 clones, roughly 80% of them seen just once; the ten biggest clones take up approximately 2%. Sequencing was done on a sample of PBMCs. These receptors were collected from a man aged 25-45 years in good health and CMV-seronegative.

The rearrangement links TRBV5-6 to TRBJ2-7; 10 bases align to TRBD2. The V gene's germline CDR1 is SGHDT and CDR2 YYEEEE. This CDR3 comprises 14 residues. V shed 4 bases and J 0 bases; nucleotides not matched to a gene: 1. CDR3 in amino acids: CASSASGSSYEQYF. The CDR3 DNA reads TGTGCCAGCAGCGCTAGCGGGAGCTCCTACGAGCAGTACTTC.

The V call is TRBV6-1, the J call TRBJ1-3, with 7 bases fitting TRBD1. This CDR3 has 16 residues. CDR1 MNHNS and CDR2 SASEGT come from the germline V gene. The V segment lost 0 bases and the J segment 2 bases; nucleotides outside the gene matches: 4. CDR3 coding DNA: TGTGCCAGCAGTGAAGCGGGGACAGTGGCTGGAAACACCATATATTTT. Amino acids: CASSEAGTVAGNTIYF.

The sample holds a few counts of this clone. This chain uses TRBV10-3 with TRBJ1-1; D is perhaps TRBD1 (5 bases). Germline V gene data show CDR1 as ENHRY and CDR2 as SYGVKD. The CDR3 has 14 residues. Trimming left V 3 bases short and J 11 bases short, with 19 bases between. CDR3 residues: CAISDAGKRGEAFF. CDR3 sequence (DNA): TGTGCCATCAGTGACGCGGGGAAAAGGGGTGAGGCTTTCTTT.

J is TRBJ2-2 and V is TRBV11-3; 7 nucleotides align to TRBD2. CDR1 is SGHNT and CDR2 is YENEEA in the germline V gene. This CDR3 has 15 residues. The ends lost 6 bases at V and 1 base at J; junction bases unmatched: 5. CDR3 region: CASRGGGGNTGELFF. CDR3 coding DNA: TGTGCCAGCAGGGGCGGCGGGGGGAACACCGGGGAGCTGTTTTTT. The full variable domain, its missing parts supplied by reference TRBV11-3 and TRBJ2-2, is EAGVVQSPRYKIIEKKQPVAFWCNPISGHNTLYWYLQNLGQGPELLIRYENEEAVDDSQLPKDRFSAERLKGVDSTLKIQPAELGDSAVYLCASRGGGGNTGELFFGEGSRLTVL.

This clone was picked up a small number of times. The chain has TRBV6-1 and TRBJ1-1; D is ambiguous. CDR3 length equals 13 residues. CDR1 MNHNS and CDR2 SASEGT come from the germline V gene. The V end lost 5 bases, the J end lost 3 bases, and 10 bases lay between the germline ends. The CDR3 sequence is CASSIDGDTEAFF. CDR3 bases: TGTGCCAGCAGTATCGACGGGGACACTGAAGCTTTCTTT.

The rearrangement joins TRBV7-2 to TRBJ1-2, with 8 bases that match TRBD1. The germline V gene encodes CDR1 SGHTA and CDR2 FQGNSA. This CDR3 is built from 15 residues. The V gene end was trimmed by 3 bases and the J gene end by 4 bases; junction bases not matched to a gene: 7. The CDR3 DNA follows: TGTGCCAGCAGCTTCGGGCAGGGGGCTCCCTATGGCTACACCTTC. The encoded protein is CASSFGQGAPYGYTF.

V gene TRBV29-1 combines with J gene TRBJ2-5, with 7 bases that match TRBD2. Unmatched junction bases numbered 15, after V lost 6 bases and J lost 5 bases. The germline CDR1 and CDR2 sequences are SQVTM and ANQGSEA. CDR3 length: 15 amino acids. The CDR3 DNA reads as TGCAGCGTATACGCGGGCCGGGAGGTTGGCGAGACCCAGTACTTC. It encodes CSVYAGREVGETQYF.

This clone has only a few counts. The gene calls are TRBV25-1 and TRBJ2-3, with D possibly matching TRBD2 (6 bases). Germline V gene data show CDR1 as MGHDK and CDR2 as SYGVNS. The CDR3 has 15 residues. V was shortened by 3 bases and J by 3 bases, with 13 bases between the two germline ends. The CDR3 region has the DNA TGTGCCAGCAGTGATGGAGGGACGGTGACAGATACGCAGTATTTT. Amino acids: CASSDGGTVTDTQYF.

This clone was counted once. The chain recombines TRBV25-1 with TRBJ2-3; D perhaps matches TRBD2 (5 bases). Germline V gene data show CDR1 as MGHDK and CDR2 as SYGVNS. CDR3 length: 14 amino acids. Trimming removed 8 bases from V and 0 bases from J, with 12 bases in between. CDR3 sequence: CASSPTGSTDTQYF. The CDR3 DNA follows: TGTGCCAGCTCTCCGACGGGGAGCACAGATACGCAGTATTTT.

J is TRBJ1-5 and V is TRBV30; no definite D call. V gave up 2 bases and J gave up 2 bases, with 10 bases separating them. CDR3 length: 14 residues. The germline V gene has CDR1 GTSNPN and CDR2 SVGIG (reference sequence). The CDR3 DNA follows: TGTGCCTGGAGTTCGACGGCGGGCAATCAGCCCCAGCATTTT. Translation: CAWSSTAGNQPQHF.

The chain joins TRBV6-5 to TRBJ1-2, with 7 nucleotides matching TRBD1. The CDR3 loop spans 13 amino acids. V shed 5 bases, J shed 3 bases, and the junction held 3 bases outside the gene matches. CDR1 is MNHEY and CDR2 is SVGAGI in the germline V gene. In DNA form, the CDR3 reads TGTGCCAGCAGTGAAGGGGGCTACTATGGCTACACCTTC. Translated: CASSEGGYYGYTF.

CDR3 residues: CASRGQGYWKEHNEQFF. The CDR3 nucleotides are TGTGCCAGCAGGGGACAGGGGTATTGGAAGGAACACAATGAGCAGTTCTTC. V and J are TRBV2 and TRBJ2-1; 10 bases are shared with TRBD1. Germline CDR1 and CDR2: SNHLY and FYNNEI. The V gene end was trimmed by 6 bases and the J gene end by 5 bases; junction bases not matched to a gene: 13. This CDR3 contains 17 residues.

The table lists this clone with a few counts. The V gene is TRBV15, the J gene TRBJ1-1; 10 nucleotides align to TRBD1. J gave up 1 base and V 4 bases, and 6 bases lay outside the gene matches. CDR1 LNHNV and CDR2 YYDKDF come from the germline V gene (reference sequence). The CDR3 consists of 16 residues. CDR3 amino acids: CATSIPRQGANTEAFF. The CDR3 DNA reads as TGTGCCACCAGCATCCCAAGACAGGGGGCGAACACTGAAGCTTTCTTT. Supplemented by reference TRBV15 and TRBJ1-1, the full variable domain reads DAMVIQNPRYQVTQFGKPVTLSCSQTLNHNVMYWYQQKSSQAPKLLFHYYDKDFNNEADTPDNFQSRRPNTSFCFLDIRSPGLGDTAMYLCATSIPRQGANTEAFFGQGTRLTVV.

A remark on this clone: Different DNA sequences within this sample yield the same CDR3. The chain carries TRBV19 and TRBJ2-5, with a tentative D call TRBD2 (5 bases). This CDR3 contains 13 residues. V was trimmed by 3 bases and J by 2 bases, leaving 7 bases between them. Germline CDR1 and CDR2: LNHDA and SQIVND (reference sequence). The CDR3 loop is CASSIPGQETQYF. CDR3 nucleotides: TGTGCCAGTAGTATTCCGGGACAAGAGACCCAGTACTTC.

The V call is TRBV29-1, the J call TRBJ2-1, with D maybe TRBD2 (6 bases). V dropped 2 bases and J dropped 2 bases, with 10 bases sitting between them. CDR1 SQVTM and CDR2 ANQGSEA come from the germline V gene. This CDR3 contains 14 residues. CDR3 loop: CSVESGGTYNEQFF. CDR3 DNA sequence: TGCAGCGTTGAATCTGGGGGGACCTACAATGAGCAGTTCTTC.

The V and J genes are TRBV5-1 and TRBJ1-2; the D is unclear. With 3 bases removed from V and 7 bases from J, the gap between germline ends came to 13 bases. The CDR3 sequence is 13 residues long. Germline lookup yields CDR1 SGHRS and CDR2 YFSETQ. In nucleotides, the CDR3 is TGCGCCAGCAGCTGGAGGACTGCCGGTGGCTACACCTTC. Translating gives CASSWRTAGGYTF.

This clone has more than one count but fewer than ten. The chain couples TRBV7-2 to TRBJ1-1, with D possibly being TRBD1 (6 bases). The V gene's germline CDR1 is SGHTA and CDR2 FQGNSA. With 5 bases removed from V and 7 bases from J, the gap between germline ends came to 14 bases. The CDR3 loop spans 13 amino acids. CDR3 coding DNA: TGTGCCAGCAGCACAGGGTTGACCGTTGAAGCTTTCTTT. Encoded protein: CASSTGLTVEAFF. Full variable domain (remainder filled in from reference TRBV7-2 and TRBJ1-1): GAGVSQSPSNKVTEKGKDVELRCDPISGHTALYWYRQSLGQGLEFLIYFQGNSAPDKSGLPSDRFSAERTGGSVSTLTIQRTQQEDSAVYLCASSTGLTVEAFFGQGTRLTVV.

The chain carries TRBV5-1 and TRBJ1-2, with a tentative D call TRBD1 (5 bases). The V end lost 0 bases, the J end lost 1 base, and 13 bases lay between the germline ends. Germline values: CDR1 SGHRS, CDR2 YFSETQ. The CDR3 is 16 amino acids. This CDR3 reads CASSLAGGGDNYGYTF. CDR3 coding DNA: TGCGCCAGCAGCTTGGCCGGTGGAGGGGATAACTATGGCTACACCTTC.

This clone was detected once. In nucleotides, the CDR3 is TGCGCCAGCAGCTTGACAGGGCGAAAAGAGACCCAGTACTTC. Translated, it gives CASSLTGRKETQYF. This chain links TRBV5-1 with TRBJ2-5, with D perhaps TRBD1 (6 bases). Trimming took 1 base from V and 3 from J, leaving 10 bases between them. Looked up from germline, CDR1 is SGHRS and CDR2 is YFSETQ. The CDR3 extends over 14 amino acids.

The CDR3 DNA follows: TGTGCCAGCAGCCTCGCGGCGGGCCAAGAGACCCAGTACTTC. Amino acid sequence: CASSLAAGQETQYF. The chain carries TRBV7-9 and TRBJ2-5, with D possibly TRBD2 on 5 matching bases. The CDR3 consists of 14 residues. Germline CDR1 SEHNR, CDR2 FQNEAQ (reference sequence). The V gene lost 5 bases and the J gene lost 1 base, with 11 bases spanning the gap.

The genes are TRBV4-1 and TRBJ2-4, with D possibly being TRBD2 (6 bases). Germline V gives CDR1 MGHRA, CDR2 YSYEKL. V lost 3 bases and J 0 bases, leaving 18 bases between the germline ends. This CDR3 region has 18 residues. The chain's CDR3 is CASSHPSSGGIAKNIQYF. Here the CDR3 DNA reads TGCGCCAGCAGCCACCCCTCGTCTGGAGGGATAGCCAAAAACATTCAGTACTTC.

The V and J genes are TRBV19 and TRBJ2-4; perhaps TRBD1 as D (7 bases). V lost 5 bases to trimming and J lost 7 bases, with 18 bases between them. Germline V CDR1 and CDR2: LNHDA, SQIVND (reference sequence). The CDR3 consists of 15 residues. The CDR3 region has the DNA TGTGCCAGTAGTCGGGCGGGAACAGGGGAGAACATTCAGTACTTC. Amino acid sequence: CASSRAGTGENIQYF.

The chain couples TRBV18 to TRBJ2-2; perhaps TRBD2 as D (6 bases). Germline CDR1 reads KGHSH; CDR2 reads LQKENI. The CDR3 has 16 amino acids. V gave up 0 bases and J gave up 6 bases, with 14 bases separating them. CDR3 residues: CASSPPSTRGSGELFF. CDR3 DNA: TGTGCCAGCTCACCACCGTCAACCCGGGGGTCCGGGGAGCTGTTTTTT.

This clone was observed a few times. This chain's CDR3 is CASNREDTEAFF. Written as DNA, the CDR3 is TGTGCCAGCAATCGGGAGGATACTGAAGCTTTCTTT. J is TRBJ1-1 and V is TRBV25-1; no clear D. This CDR3 is built from 12 residues. Germline V CDR1 and CDR2: MGHDK, SYGVNS. Trimming stripped 7 bases from V and 5 bases from J, with 11 bases between.

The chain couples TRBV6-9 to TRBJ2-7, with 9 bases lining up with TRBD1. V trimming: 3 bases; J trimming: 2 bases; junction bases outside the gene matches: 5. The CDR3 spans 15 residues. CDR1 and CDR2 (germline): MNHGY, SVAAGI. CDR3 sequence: CASSYLTGGPYEQYF. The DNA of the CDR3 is TGTGCCAGCAGTTACCTGACAGGGGGTCCCTACGAGCAGTACTTC.

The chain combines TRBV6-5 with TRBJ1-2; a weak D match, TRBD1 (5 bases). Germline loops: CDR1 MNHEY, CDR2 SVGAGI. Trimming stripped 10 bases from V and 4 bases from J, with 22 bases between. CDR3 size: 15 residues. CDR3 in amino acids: CATKTGGRVAYGYTF. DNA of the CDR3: TGTGCCACCAAAACTGGGGGGAGGGTAGCCTATGGCTACACCTTC.

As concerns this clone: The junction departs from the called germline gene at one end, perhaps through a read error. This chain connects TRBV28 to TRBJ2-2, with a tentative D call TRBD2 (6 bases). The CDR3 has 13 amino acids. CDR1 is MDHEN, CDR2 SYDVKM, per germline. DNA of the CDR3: TGTGCCAGCAGCCAGATACTAGCCGGGGGGCTGTTTTTT. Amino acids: CASSQILAGGLFF.

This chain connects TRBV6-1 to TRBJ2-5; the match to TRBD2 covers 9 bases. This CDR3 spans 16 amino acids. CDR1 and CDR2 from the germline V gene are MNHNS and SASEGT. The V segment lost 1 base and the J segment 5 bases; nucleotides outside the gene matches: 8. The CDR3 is CASSEDSSGGRETQYF. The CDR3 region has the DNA TGTGCCAGCAGTGAAGATAGTAGCGGGGGTCGGGAGACCCAGTACTTC.